There are a few counts of the clone carrying this TCR beta chain. Trimming cost V 6 bases and J 7 bases, with 13 bases left between them. CDR1 and CDR2 (germline): SGHRS, YFSETQ. This CDR3 is built from 13 residues. Arm-PCR with iRepertoire HTBI primers amplified the CDR3 regions for these TCR beta libraries. Via MiXCR, TCRdb re-called the multiplex PCR reads, giving one row per CDR3 protein. The sample yields 350,000 to 550,000 distinct CDR3 sequences, 11% to 15% seen once. This specimen belongs to a study of regulatory T cells in long-lasting Graves disease. Indicated time point: newly diagnosed GD, antithyroid drugs for less than 3 months. PBMC RNA was the source of the TCR library. These data are also associated with another study on T cells in Graves' hyperthyroidism and ophthalmopathy.

This sample comprised peripheral blood mononuclear cells (PBMCs), obtained at new diagnosis, from a patient treated with antithyroid drugs. This rearrangement joins TRBV5-1 to TRBJ2-2; D remains unclear. This TCR was sampled from a woman aged 45-60 years with Graves disease. CDR3 sequence reads: CASKVSLDGELFF. CDR3 sequence (DNA): TGCGCCAGCAAAGTTAGTTTAGACGGGGAGCTGTTTTTT.